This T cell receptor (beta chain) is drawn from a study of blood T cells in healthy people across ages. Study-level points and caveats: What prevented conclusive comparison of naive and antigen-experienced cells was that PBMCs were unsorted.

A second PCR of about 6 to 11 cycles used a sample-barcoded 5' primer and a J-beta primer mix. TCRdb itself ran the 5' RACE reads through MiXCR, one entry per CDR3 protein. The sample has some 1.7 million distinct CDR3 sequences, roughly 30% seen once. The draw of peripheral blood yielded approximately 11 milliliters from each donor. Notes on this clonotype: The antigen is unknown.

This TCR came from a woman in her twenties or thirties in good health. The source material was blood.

In nucleotides, the CDR3 is TGTGCCTGGACCACGGGAGTTATCGATGAGCAGTTCTTC. It is translated as CAWTTGVIDEQFF. The genes are TRBV30 and TRBJ2-1; TRBD2 is a possible D gene (6 bases). Trimming removed 4 bases at V and 8 bases at J, with 15 bases between. The CDR3 is made up of 13 amino acids. Germline V gives CDR1 GTSNPN, CDR2 SVGIG (reference sequence).